These 17 T cell receptor beta chains were sequenced from one sample in a study of blood T cell repertoires in COVID-19 (dated by TCRdb to the early 2020s). Library construction relied on the immunoSEQ multiplex PCR assay. The source is immuneACCESS, and TCRdb retained only in-frame sequences with V and J called. Part of the clones is not carried over; for the studies checked, unresolved V genes explain less than half of this, and the remainder is unexplained. Across this sample there are about 290,000 clones, with 89% seen only once. Of the sample, 0.9% to 1% falls within the top ten clones. Sequencing used peripheral blood. The receptors stem from a woman aged 40 to 50 who had recovered from COVID-19.

The chain uses TRBV3-1 (or the pseudogene TRBV3-2) and TRBJ1-6; 8 nucleotides line up with TRBD1. The CDR3 loop spans 15 amino acids. Germline V CDR1 and CDR2: LGHDT, YNNKEL (reference sequence). J was trimmed by 7 bases and V by 5 bases; bases with no gene match: 7. The CDR3 nucleotides read TGTGCCAGCAGCAGCAGGGGGCCGGGGAATTCACCCCTCCACTTT. Amino acids: CASSSRGPGNSPLHF.

The genes are TRBV18 and TRBJ2-3, with 8 bases that match TRBD2. Germline-derived CDR1 and CDR2 are KGHSH and LQKENI. The CDR3 has 16 residues. The V and J ends lost 2 bases and 2 bases, in that order; junction bases with no gene match: 6. CDR3 sequence (DNA): TGTGCCAGCTCACCAATCGCGGGAGGTTACACAGATACGCAGTATTTT. Its protein product is CASSPIAGGYTDTQYF.

The V and J genes are TRBV9 and TRBJ2-1; 12 positions agree with TRBD2. Trimming cost V 3 bases and J 8 bases; bases outside gene matches: 9. Germline V gene lookup returns CDR1 SGDLS and CDR2 YYNGEE. This CDR3 has 16 amino acids. This CDR3 is CASSARTSGMIYEQFF. The CDR3 DNA follows: TGTGCCAGCAGCGCTAGGACTAGCGGGATGATCTATGAGCAGTTCTTC.

CDR3 DNA sequence: TGTGCCAGTAGTATAGGAGCGGCGGGAGGGTTGGAGACCCAGTACTTC. This codes for CASSIGAAGGLETQYF. V and J are TRBV19 and TRBJ2-5; 9 nucleotides match TRBD2. V dropped 1 base and J dropped 5; count of bases not matched to a gene: 8. Germline values: CDR1 LNHDA, CDR2 SQIVND (reference sequence). CDR3 length: 16 amino acids.

This sequence joins TRBV7-3 and TRBJ1-2; TRBD1 matches at 7 bases. There are 13 residues in the CDR3. Germline CDR1 reads SGHTA; CDR2 reads FQGTGA. J was trimmed by 6 bases and V by 5 bases; bases with no gene match: 6. This chain's CDR3 is CASSRGQDDGYTF. The CDR3 nucleotides are TGTGCCAGCAGCCGCGGACAGGATGATGGCTACACCTTC.

The chain carries TRBV19 and TRBJ2-6; D unclear. Trimming left V 7 bases short and J 0 bases short, with 10 bases between. CDR1 is LNHDA and CDR2 is SQIVND in the germline V gene (reference sequence). CDR3 length: 15 residues. The CDR3 DNA sequence: TGTGCCAGTAAACACCCTCCCTCTGGGGCCAACGTCCTGACTTTC. This gives the protein CASKHPPSGANVLTF. Full variable domain (remainder filled in from reference TRBV19 and TRBJ2-6): DGGITQSPKYLFRKEGQNVTLSCEQNLNHDAMYWYRQDPGQGLRLIYYSQIVNDFQKGDIAEGYSVSREKKESFPLTVTSAQKNPTAFYLCASKHPPSGANVLTFGAGSRLTVL.

The chain carries TRBV7-9 and TRBJ1-4; weak D call: TRBD1 (6 bases). CDR3 length: 13 residues. Between the trimmed V and J ends, which lost 4 bases and 5 bases, there was a span of 8 bases. Germline CDR1 SEHNR, CDR2 FQNEAQ (reference sequence). CDR3 protein: CASSSGQNEKLFF. CDR3 sequence (DNA): TGTGCCAGCAGCTCCGGACAGAATGAAAAACTGTTTTTT. Complete variable domain (other parts from reference TRBV7-9 and TRBJ1-4): DTGVSQNPRHKITKRGQNVTFRCDPISEHNRLYWYRQTLGQGPEFLTYFQNEAQLEKSRLLSDRFSAERPKGSFSTLEIQRTEQGDSAMYLCASSSGQNEKLFFGSGTQLSVL.

The genes are TRBV24-1 and TRBJ1-1; D perhaps matches TRBD1 (5 bases). V was shortened by 2 bases and J by 3 bases, with 12 bases between the two germline ends. Germline assignment: CDR1 KGHDR and CDR2 SFDVKD. The CDR3 is 15 amino acids. The CDR3 here is CATSDSRAGHTEAFF. CDR3 nucleotide sequence: TGTGCCACCAGTGATTCGAGGGCGGGGCACACTGAAGCTTTCTTT.

This clone occurred once. The J gene is TRBJ2-7, the V gene TRBV28; 12 bases align to TRBD1. The V segment lost 4 bases and the J segment 4 bases; nucleotides outside the gene matches: 11. The CDR3 totals 17 residues. Germline V lookup: CDR1 MDHEN, CDR2 SYDVKM. CDR3 protein: CASSSTGTGGAGYEQYF. Here the CDR3 DNA reads TGTGCCAGCAGTTCAACCGGGACAGGGGGCGCGGGATACGAGCAGTACTTC.

The CDR3 spells CASSQGTSGVNEQFF. Here the CDR3 DNA reads TGTGCCAGCAGCCAAGGGACTAGCGGGGTCAATGAGCAGTTCTTC. The chain combines TRBV11-2 with TRBJ2-1; 13 nucleotides agree with TRBD2. The CDR3 runs to 15 residues. Germline lookup yields CDR1 SGHAT and CDR2 FQNNGV. V trimming: 5 bases; J trimming: 6 bases; junction bases outside the gene matches: 4.

In nucleotides, the CDR3 is TGCGCCAGCAGCAGCGGACTAGCGGGAGGTGGGGCCAACGTCCTGACTTTC. Residues: CASSSGLAGGGANVLTF. The chain recombines TRBV5-1 with TRBJ2-6; 14 nucleotides agree with TRBD2. Germline lookup yields CDR1 SGHRS and CDR2 YFSETQ. Trimming cost V 4 bases and J 3 bases; bases outside gene matches: 3. The CDR3 sequence is 17 residues long.

The genes are TRBV12-5 and TRBJ1-3; D gene unclear. Germline V gene lookup returns CDR1 LGHNT and CDR2 FRNRAP. V was cut by 1 base and J by 4 bases, with 8 bases left in between. This CDR3 spans 14 amino acids. CDR3 residues: CASGLDSGGNTIYF. The CDR3 nucleotides are TGTGCTAGTGGTTTGGACTCGGGGGGAAACACCATATATTTT.

V usage is TRBV4-2 and J usage is TRBJ2-3, with D unresolved. CDR1 LGHNA and CDR2 YNFKEQ come from the germline V gene. CDR3 size: 16 residues. Trimming stripped 5 bases from V and 2 bases from J, with 17 bases between. The CDR3 is CASSESTSAYTDTQYF. CDR3 nucleotide sequence: TGTGCCAGCAGCGAAAGTACGAGCGCCTACACAGATACGCAGTATTTT.

This sequence joins TRBV27 and TRBJ2-5, with a weak D call TRBD2 (6 bases). This CDR3 comprises 14 residues. Germline V lookup: CDR1 MNHEY, CDR2 SMNVEV (reference sequence). V was shortened by 2 bases and J by 7 bases, with 14 bases between the two germline ends. CDR3 region: CASSLGRGGGTQYF. CDR3 nucleotides: TGTGCCAGCAGTTTAGGGCGGGGTGGGGGGACCCAGTACTTC.

Concerning this clone: Because the CDR3's place on the DNA is in doubt, the DNA is left out and the CDR3 is given as listed by TCRdb. J is TRBJ2-5 and V is TRBV10-3; the table calls TRBD1, which could not be checked here. With termini counted, the CDR3 has 21 amino acids. Germline assignment: CDR1 ENHRY and CDR2 SYGVKD. The CDR3 loop is CAISESRTGSAGLSGQETQYF.

V and J are TRBV6-6 and TRBJ2-7; D remains ambiguous. V lost 0 bases to trimming and J lost 3 bases, with 12 bases between them. Germline CDR1 is MNHNY and CDR2 is SVGAGI (reference sequence). This CDR3 has 15 residues. Here the CDR3 reads CASSYSSTFNYEQYF. In DNA form, the CDR3 reads TGTGCCAGCAGTTACTCGTCGACTTTTAACTACGAGCAGTACTTC.

CDR3 DNA sequence: TGTGCCAGCAGTCAGACTAGCGGGAGGGCCATGGGCAAAAACATTCAGTACTTC. It translates to CASSQTSGRAMGKNIQYF. The chain recombines TRBV28 with TRBJ2-4; TRBD2 aligns across 14 bases. Trimming at V came to 5 bases and at J to 3 bases, leaving 9 bases not matched to a gene. CDR1 is MDHEN and CDR2 is SYDVKM in the germline V gene. The CDR3 spans 18 residues. The full variable domain, completed using reference TRBV28 and TRBJ2-4, is DVKVTQSSRYLVKRTGEKVFLECVQDMDHENMFWYRQDPGLGLRLIYFSYDVKMKEKGDIPEGYSVSREKKERFSLILESASTNQTSMYLCASSQTSGRAMGKNIQYFGAGTRLSVL.